This T cell receptor (beta chain) was observed in a study of shared clonotypes between healthy human individuals (TCRdb year 2020). A note on the overall study: The cohort comprised a couple of women and a few men aged 18 to 49 years. For each donor, CD4 naive and CD4 memory were each run on three plates, CD8 naive on two plates, and CD8 memory on one plate. The study deeply sequenced blood TCR repertoires of about 5 healthy adults to estimate repertoire size and the extent of clonotype sharing between individuals. Libraries were prepared and TCR repertoires were sequenced by different laboratories using diverse techniques, in order to increase sequencing depth and limit assay-specific biases. Per donor, leukapheresis produced somewhere between about 0.94 and 10 billion PBMCs.

TCR CDR3 regions were amplified from genomic DNA by multiplex PCR using the deep immunoSEQ assay. Genomic DNA extracted from each cell subset was distributed evenly over all wells of several immunoSEQ 96-well plates, and each plate served as one replicate. For sorted subsets, each replicate PCR was loaded with 200 ng genomic DNA, equivalent to about 33,000 T cell genomes. The purified libraries were quantified using a Qubit 3.0 fluorometer, sized with a Bioanalyzer 2100, and then quantified again using the KAPA Library Quantification kit. Every immunoSEQ 96-well plate was sequenced on a separate single-read 150-cycle Illumina NextSeq 550 flow cell. Per the original workflow: Because the immunoSEQ output included only junctional sequences and no quality scores, the filtering could not be the same as the filtering used for full-length reads. To assign V/J genes and CDR3, sequences were annotated using PyIR, a Python wrapper for IgBLAST v1.9, with IMGT germline references. Any read was removed if the V/J assignment was weak (E-value above 1e-6), the CDR3 was missing, or the read contained stop codons, out-of-frame junctions, or ambiguous translated residues. V3J clonotypes were defined as sequences sharing an identical inferred V gene, J gene, and CDR3 amino acid sequence. To compute the percentage overlap between repertoires, the number of shared unique clonotypes was divided by the size of the smaller repertoire. Richness of each repertoire was evaluated using RTK rarefaction, the Chao1 estimator, and Recon v2.1 estimates of unobserved clonotypes. OLGA was used to compute generation probabilities for all TCRbeta clonotypes that the gDNA method yielded from a few donors. Sourced from immuneACCESS, this table was stored by TCRdb with only in-frame sequences that have V and J called. A share of the clones is absent; for the studies checked, an unresolved V gene accounts for under half, and the remainder has no known explanation. V and J calls and clone size come straight from that table; D and trimming were deduced from the DNA. The sample has 2 million to 2.5 million clones on record, approximately 95% of them singletons. More than 0.1% of the sample comes from the top ten.

Inclusive of the bounding cysteine and phenylalanine, the CDR3 is 12 residues long. The retained sequence is limited to the CDR3, 36 bases, with the frame set at the first base. CDR1 and CDR2 are read off the germline V gene as MNHEY and SVGAGI. V is reduced by 6 bases and J by 7 bases, leaving a spacing of 9 bases between them. Healthy HIV-negative adults with no recently reported acute infections or vaccinations were included as donors. Every donor was a Caucasian adult living in Nashville, Tennessee, USA. CD4+ T cells were enriched by magnetic negative selection; naive cells were then positively selected on CD45RA, and the negative fraction formed the memory subset. Blood was obtained by leukapheresis, after which PBMCs were separated by Ficoll-Histopaque density gradient centrifugation and cryopreserved in liquid nitrogen vapor phase. Analytical flow cytometry was used to check the purity and quantity of each magnetically sorted T cell population. Each sorted fraction had its genomic DNA isolated and then quantified by UV absorbance on a Nanodrop 2000c.

The full study reports these points: The genetic and exposure-history diversity represented was limited by the small number of donors. Naive subsets generally had larger estimated clonotype richness than memory subsets did. Roughly 5% of naive CD4, around 3.6% of naive CD8, 2% to 2.5% of memory CD4, and approximately 0.39% of memory CD8 clonotypes were shared across several donors. Pairwise subsampling indicated that sequencing depth was expected to affect the degree of clonotype sharing among donors. Sampling was limited to blood, and TCR repertoires in tissue likely differ from TCR repertoires in blood. Higher generation probabilities were observed for clonotypes shared by all four sorted-subset donors than for non-shared clonotypes. Rarefaction of sorted-subset datasets indicated incomplete sequencing despite the large sequencing depth.

A word on this clone: The antigen it binds to is not known. No quality values exist for individual bases; no much larger clone is one base distant.

The sequence joins TRBV6-5 to TRBJ2-2; a tentative D call is TRBD1 (5 bases match). Sequencing was performed on naive CD4+ T cells sorted from blood. The cell subset or site label for this specimen denotes: CD45RA+ positively selected. The origin of this receptor is a man aged 18 to 29 in good health. The bases read TGTGCCAGCAGCCAGGGTAACGGGGAGCTGTTTTTT. Translated, this gives CASSQGNGELFF.